These 18 T cell receptor beta chains were sequenced from one sample in a study of T-cell memory formation after mild COVID-19. MiXCR, run by TCRdb on the 5' RACE reads, gives a single entry per CDR3 protein. The sample includes fewer than 700,000 distinct CDR3 sequences, less than 25% of them seen just once. Source material: PBMCs or a T cell subset sorted from them (not recorded which). The receptors come from an adult woman who had mild COVID-19 (a few samples of this study predate the infection). Cell type and time point are not known.

The rearrangement uses TRBV12-3 or TRBV12-4 and TRBJ2-7; the match to TRBD2 covers 7 bases. V trimming: 2 bases; J trimming: 0 bases; junction bases outside the gene matches: 7. The CDR3 has 16 amino acids. This chain's CDR3 is CASSLSSGAASYEQYF. The CDR3 DNA sequence: TGTGCCAGCAGTTTATCCAGCGGGGCTGCCTCCTACGAGCAGTACTTC.

This clonotype appeared many times. This chain connects TRBV20-1 to TRBJ2-3; 9 bases match TRBD2. The CDR3 covers 14 residues. The germline V gene encodes CDR1 DFQATT and CDR2 SNEGSKA (reference sequence). The V gene end was trimmed by 3 bases and the J gene end by 4 bases; junction bases not matched to a gene: 5. The CDR3 region has the DNA TGCAGTGCTAGTGGCACTAGCGGGCCAGATACGCAGTATTTT. Its translation is CSASGTSGPDTQYF.

V usage is TRBV7-6 and J usage is TRBJ1-2; D is perhaps TRBD1 (6 bases). The CDR3 has 16 residues. V lost 5 bases and J 1 base, leaving 17 bases between the germline ends. Germline values: CDR1 SGHVS, CDR2 FNYEAQ. The CDR3 region is CASSRTRGKFNYGYTF. CDR3 nucleotides: TGTGCCAGCAGCCGGACCAGGGGCAAATTTAACTATGGCTACACCTTC.

This rearrangement joins TRBV30 to TRBJ1-1, with no clear D. The CDR3 runs to 13 residues. Germline CDR1 GTSNPN, CDR2 SVGIG (reference sequence). Trimming left V 0 bases short and J 3 bases short, with 8 bases between. CDR3 protein: CAWSVVGDTEAFF. The CDR3 coding sequence is TGTGCCTGGAGTGTTGTAGGCGACACTGAAGCTTTCTTT.

This sequence joins TRBV29-1 and TRBJ2-1; D gene unclear. Germline-derived CDR1 and CDR2 are SQVTM and ANQGSEA. The CDR3 runs 12 residues. V gave up 3 bases and J gave up 1 base, with 4 bases separating them. CDR3 in amino acids: CSVEPSYNEQFF. CDR3 DNA sequence: TGCAGCGTTGAGCCGTCCTACAATGAGCAGTTCTTC.

This sequence joins TRBV5-1 and TRBJ2-1; the D is unclear. The CDR3 covers 14 residues. Trimming took 1 base from V and 6 from J, leaving 11 bases between them. CDR1 and CDR2 (germline): SGHRS, YFSETQ. DNA for the CDR3: TGCGCCAGCAGCTTGAAATCCCGCGGCAATGAGCAGTTCTTC. This sequence encodes CASSLKSRGNEQFF.

This clonotype was recorded only once. This could be a read error, since a much larger clone is one nucleotide away. As the CDR3 is not closed by the conserved phenylalanine or tryptophan, this likely results from a read error. This chain uses TRBV9 with TRBJ2-7; D is perhaps TRBD1 (6 bases). The length of the CDR3 is 12 residues. V shed 7 bases and J shed 7 bases, with 15 bases lying between them. Germline-derived CDR1 and CDR2 are SGDLS and YYNGEE. CDR3 nucleotides: TGTGCCAGCTCAGGGGACGATTGGGAGCAGTACTTA. Translation: CASSGDDWEQYL.

This clonotype occurred a few times. The chain is built from TRBV12-3 or TRBV12-4 and TRBJ2-1; 9 nucleotides line up with TRBD1. V trimming: 0 bases; J trimming: 6 bases; junction bases outside the gene matches: 15. This CDR3 has 19 amino acids. The CDR3 coding sequence is TGTGCCAGCAGTTTAGCGCCCAAAACCGGGACAGGGCCCATCAATGAGCAGTTCTTC. Translating it yields CASSLAPKTGTGPINEQFF.

The rearrangement joins TRBV5-6 to TRBJ2-7; the D gene is possibly TRBD1 (5 bases). The germline gives CDR1 SGHDT, CDR2 YYEEEE. The CDR3 consists of 15 residues. V was trimmed by 0 bases and J by 1 base, leaving 11 bases between them. The CDR3 sequence: CASSLAGRGSYEQYF. As DNA, the CDR3 is TGTGCCAGCAGCTTGGCCGGTAGGGGTTCCTACGAGCAGTACTTC.

This sequence joins TRBV3-1 and TRBJ2-3; TRBD2 agrees at 8 bases. The CDR3 has 17 amino acids. The germline V gene encodes CDR1 LGHDT and CDR2 YNNKEL (reference sequence). The V and J ends lost 0 bases and 2 bases, in that order; junction bases with no gene match: 7. CDR3 DNA sequence: TGTGCCAGCAGCCAAGAACCTTTAGCGGGACCCACAGATACGCAGTATTTT. It specifies CASSQEPLAGPTDTQYF.

This rearrangement joins TRBV20-1 to TRBJ1-1; D call uncertain. Germline V gene lookup returns CDR1 DFQATT and CDR2 SNEGSKA (reference sequence). The CDR3 totals 12 residues. The germline V and J ends were trimmed by 5 bases and 3 bases, with 10 bases remaining between them. CDR3 in amino acids: CSAQETYTEAFF. DNA for the CDR3: TGCAGTGCTCAAGAGACCTACACTGAAGCTTTCTTT.

This clonotype was counted ten times or more. The chain employs TRBV12-3 or TRBV12-4 and TRBJ2-1; possibly TRBD2 for D (5 bases). The V gene lost 7 bases and the J gene lost 4 bases, with 14 bases spanning the gap. The CDR3 runs 14 residues. The CDR3 nucleotides are TGTGCCAGCACCCCGATGGCGGGTTACAATGAGCAGTTCTTC. It is translated as CASTPMAGYNEQFF.

This clonotype was seen more than once but under ten times. This chain uses TRBV7-8 with TRBJ2-3, with 7 bases identical to TRBD1. Germline CDR1 reads SGHVS; CDR2 reads FQNEAQ. This CDR3 is built from 15 residues. V was pared by 4 bases and J by 3 bases, with 7 bases of the junction left unmatched. The CDR3 DNA sequence: TGTGCCAGCAGCTGGCAGGGGGTGTCGACAGATACGCAGTATTTT. Protein: CASSWQGVSTDTQYF.

This clonotype was seen a handful of times. V gene TRBV3-1 combines with J gene TRBJ2-7; D not certain. This CDR3 spans 14 amino acids. V was shortened by 4 bases and J by 0 bases, with 10 bases between the two germline ends. Looked up from germline, CDR1 is LGHDT and CDR2 is YNNKEL (reference sequence). The CDR3 DNA reads TGTGCCAGCAGCCCCCGGACGGTCTCCTACGAGCAGTACTTC. Its translation: CASSPRTVSYEQYF.

J is TRBJ1-6 and V is TRBV7-9; D remains unclear. Looked up from germline, CDR1 is SEHNR and CDR2 is FQNEAQ (reference sequence). V lost 3 bases and J lost 4, with 10 bases in between. The CDR3 extends over 15 amino acids. CDR3 nucleotide sequence: TGTGCCAGCAGCTTGGATGGTCCGTATAATTCACCCCTCCACTTT. Its translation is CASSLDGPYNSPLHF.

The chain links TRBV6-2 or TRBV6-3 to TRBJ2-7; the match to TRBD1 covers 8 bases. The CDR3 consists of 14 residues. Germline assignment: CDR1 MNHEY and CDR2 SVGEGT. The V and J ends lost 5 bases and 3 bases, in that order; junction bases with no gene match: 6. The CDR3 nucleotides read TGTGCCAGCAGTAACGACAGGGGCTTCTACGAGCAGTACTTC. Translated: CASSNDRGFYEQYF.

This clonotype was observed a few times. J is TRBJ1-2 and V is TRBV19, with 7 nucleotides matching TRBD1. V trimming: 7 bases; J trimming: 4 bases; junction bases outside the gene matches: 9. CDR1 LNHDA and CDR2 SQIVND come from the germline V gene (reference sequence). This CDR3 region has 14 residues. CDR3 nucleotides: TGTGCCAGTACCCGGGACAGCGTTTTCTATGGCTACACCTTC. The encoded protein is CASTRDSVFYGYTF.

The V and J genes are TRBV29-1 and TRBJ2-7; maybe TRBD2 (6 bases). The CDR3 is made up of 15 amino acids. Germline lookup yields CDR1 SQVTM and CDR2 ANQGSEA. Between the trimmed V and J ends, which lost 1 base and 4 bases, there was a span of 17 bases. CDR3 protein: CSVEVPAGVWYEQYF. In DNA form, the CDR3 reads TGCAGCGTTGAAGTCCCAGCGGGTGTGTGGTACGAGCAGTACTTC.